This entry lists 9 T cell receptor beta chains sequenced from one sample in a study of T cells in Graves' hyperthyroidism and ophthalmopathy. RNA transcripts yielded amplified TCR beta CDR3 regions. First-round RT-PCR of the TCR CDR3 relied on the HTBI primer set. From the multiplex PCR reads, TCRdb called clonotypes with MiXCR, one entry per CDR3 protein. The table shows 550,000 to 800,000 distinct CDR3 sequences, with 17% occurring only once. The sequenced material came from blood. The receptors were gathered from a man between 45 and 60 years old with Graves' hyperthyroidism.

The V gene is TRBV6-2 or TRBV6-3, the J gene TRBJ2-6; 7 bases are shared with TRBD1. Trimming removed 8 bases from V and 4 bases from J; junction bases left unmatched: 5. This CDR3 is built from 14 residues. Germline CDR1 is MNHEY and CDR2 is SVGEGT. The CDR3 here is CASDRELGANVLTF. CDR3 bases: TGTGCCAGCGACAGGGAACTGGGGGCCAACGTCCTGACTTTC.

The chain carries TRBV10-2 and TRBJ2-7, with 9 bases matching TRBD2. CDR1 and CDR2 (germline): WSHSY, SAAADI. The CDR3 runs to 16 residues. V shed 5 bases, J shed 6 bases, and the junction held 14 bases outside the gene matches. The CDR3 nucleotides read TGCGCCAGCAGTCCAATAGCCTGGTCTAGCGGGATCGAGCAGTACTTC. Protein sequence: CASSPIAWSSGIEQYF.

The J gene is TRBJ1-5, the V gene TRBV4-3; D unresolved. The V end was cut by 0 bases, the J end by 4 bases, with 10 bases between. In germline, CDR1 is LGHNA, CDR2 YSLEER. This CDR3 has 15 amino acids. The CDR3 sequence is CASSQDYITNQPQHF. The CDR3 DNA sequence: TGCGCCAGCAGCCAAGATTACATCACAAATCAGCCCCAGCATTTT.

This clonotype was detected ten times or more. This chain links TRBV12-3 or TRBV12-4 with TRBJ2-5; 10 bases are a match to TRBD1. CDR3 length equals 16 residues. The ends lost 3 bases at V and 2 bases at J; junction bases unmatched: 6. The chain's CDR3 is CASSFHRDRGQETQYF. CDR3 DNA sequence: TGTGCCAGCAGTTTTCACCGGGACAGGGGACAAGAGACCCAGTACTTC.

This clonotype was picked up many times. CDR3 in amino acids: CASRDGDRRNTEAFF. The CDR3 bases are TGTGCCAGCAGGGATGGGGACCGAAGAAACACTGAAGCTTTCTTT. The chain combines TRBV2 with TRBJ1-1, with TRBD1 as a possible D gene (5 bases). The germline CDR1 and CDR2 sequences are SNHLY and FYNNEI. Trimming cost V 6 bases and J 2 bases, with 16 bases left between them. There are 15 residues in the CDR3.

The chain links TRBV10-3 to TRBJ1-6; tentative D call: TRBD1 (5 bases). CDR3 size: 13 residues. The V gene lost 6 bases and the J gene lost 7 bases, with 10 bases spanning the gap. Germline assignment: CDR1 ENHRY and CDR2 SYGVKD. The CDR3 nucleotides are TGTGCCATCAGCCCGGGGGTAAATTCACCCCTCCACTTT. Protein product: CAISPGVNSPLHF.

Ten or more counts support this clonotype. The chain uses TRBV7-3 and TRBJ2-1; 11 bases are shared with TRBD2. The trim removed 2 bases at V and 10 bases at J, leaving 7 bases unmatched. Germline V lookup: CDR1 SGHTA, CDR2 FQGTGA. The CDR3 runs 15 residues. The CDR3 loop reads CASSLGLAGGWEQFF. CDR3 DNA sequence: TGTGCCAGCAGCTTAGGGCTAGCGGGAGGTTGGGAGCAGTTCTTC. Combining the CDR3 with reference TRBV7-3 and TRBJ2-1 gives the whole variable domain GAGVSQTPSNKVTEKGKYVELRCDPISGHTALYWYRQSLGQGPEFLIYFQGTGAADDSGLPNDRFFAVRPEGSVSTLKIQRTERGDSAVYLCASSLGLAGGWEQFFGPGTRLTVL.

This clonotype was seen at least ten times. The chain employs TRBV18 and TRBJ2-5; D gene ambiguous. Trimming took 0 bases from V and 2 from J, leaving 7 bases between them. This CDR3 comprises 14 residues. Germline CDR1 is KGHSH and CDR2 is LQKENI. CDR3 in amino acids: CASSPPIGQETQYF. DNA for the CDR3: TGTGCCAGCTCACCACCGATAGGACAAGAGACCCAGTACTTC.

This clonotype was observed a handful of times. The J gene is TRBJ1-5, the V gene TRBV18; D is uncertain. The CDR3 contains 13 residues. The V gene lost 2 bases and the J gene lost 10 bases, with 12 bases spanning the gap. Germline V lookup: CDR1 KGHSH, CDR2 LQKENI. CDR3 coding DNA: TGTGCCAGCTCACCAGGGTTCGGGGAACCCCAGCATTTT. Protein sequence: CASSPGFGEPQHF. Based on the CDR3 plus reference TRBV18 and TRBJ1-5, the full variable domain is NAGVMQNPRHLVRRRGQEARLRCSPMKGHSHVYWYRQLPEEGLKFMVYLQKENIIDESGMPKERFSAEFPKEGPSILRIQQVVRGDSAAYFCASSPGFGEPQHFGDGTRLSIL.